Here is one TCR beta chain with its context. Antigen unknown. The data stem from a study of OX40 agonist ivuxolimab in advanced cancers. Excluded were patients having autoimmune disease history or systemic immunosuppression. Sequenced by immunoSEQ multiplex PCR; TCRdb stores in-frame clones only, minus some. The sample yields around 19,000 clones, approximately 78% seen once. Findings and caveats of the study: Relatively little clonal expansion, among the lowest observed, appeared in partial responders at 0.1-3.0 mg/kg. Expanded clones were, on average, more numerous in CD8+ T cells than in CD4+.

Germline CDR1 reads SGHNT; CDR2 reads YENEEA. The length of the CDR3 is 15 residues. V was clipped by 0 bases and J by 5 bases, with 10 bases between them. The material was CD4+ or CD8+ T cells sorted from blood, obtained in a trial of the OX40 agonist ivuxolimab. This clonotype was obtained from an adult with an advanced solid tumor such as melanoma, head and neck, liver or kidney cancer. The chain links TRBV11-3 to TRBJ2-2, with D perhaps assigned TRBD1 or TRBD2 (7 bases each). CDR3 loop: CASSLDQGGTGELFF. The CDR3 bases are TGTGCCAGCAGCTTAGACCAGGGGGGGACCGGGGAGCTGTTTTTT.